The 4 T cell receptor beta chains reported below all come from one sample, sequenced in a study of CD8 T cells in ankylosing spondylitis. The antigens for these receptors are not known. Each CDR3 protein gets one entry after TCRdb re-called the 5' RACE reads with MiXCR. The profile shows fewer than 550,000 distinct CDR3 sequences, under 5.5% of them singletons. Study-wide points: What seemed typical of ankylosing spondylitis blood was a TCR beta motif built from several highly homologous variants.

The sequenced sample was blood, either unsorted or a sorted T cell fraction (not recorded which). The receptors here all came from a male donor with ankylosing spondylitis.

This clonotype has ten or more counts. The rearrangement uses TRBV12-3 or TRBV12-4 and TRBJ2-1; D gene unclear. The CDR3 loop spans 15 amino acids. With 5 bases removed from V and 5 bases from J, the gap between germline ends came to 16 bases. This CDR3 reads CASSLLPYRDNEQFF. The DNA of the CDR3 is TGTGCCAGCAGTCTACTCCCTTACAGAGACAATGAGCAGTTCTTC.

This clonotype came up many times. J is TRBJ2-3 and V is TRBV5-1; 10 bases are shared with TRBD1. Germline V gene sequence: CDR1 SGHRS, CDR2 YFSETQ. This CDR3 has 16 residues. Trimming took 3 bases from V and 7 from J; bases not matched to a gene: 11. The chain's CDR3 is CASSSAGTGEPNTQYF. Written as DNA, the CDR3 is TGCGCCAGCAGCTCTGCCGGGACAGGGGAACCCAATACGCAGTATTTT.

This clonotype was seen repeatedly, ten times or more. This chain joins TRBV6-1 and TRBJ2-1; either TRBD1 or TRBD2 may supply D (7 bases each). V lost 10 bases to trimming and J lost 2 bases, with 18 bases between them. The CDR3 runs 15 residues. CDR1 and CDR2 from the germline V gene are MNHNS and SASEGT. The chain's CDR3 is CATTPRGGTYNEQFF. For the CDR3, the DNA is TGTGCCACAACTCCCAGGGGGGGGACCTACAATGAGCAGTTCTTC.

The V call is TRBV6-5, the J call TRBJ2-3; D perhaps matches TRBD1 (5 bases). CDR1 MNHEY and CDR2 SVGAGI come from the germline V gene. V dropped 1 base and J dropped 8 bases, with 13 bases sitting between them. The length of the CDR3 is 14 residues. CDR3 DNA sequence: TGTGCCAGCAGTTACTTCCGGACACGTCGTACGCAGTATTTT. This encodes CASSYFRTRRTQYF.